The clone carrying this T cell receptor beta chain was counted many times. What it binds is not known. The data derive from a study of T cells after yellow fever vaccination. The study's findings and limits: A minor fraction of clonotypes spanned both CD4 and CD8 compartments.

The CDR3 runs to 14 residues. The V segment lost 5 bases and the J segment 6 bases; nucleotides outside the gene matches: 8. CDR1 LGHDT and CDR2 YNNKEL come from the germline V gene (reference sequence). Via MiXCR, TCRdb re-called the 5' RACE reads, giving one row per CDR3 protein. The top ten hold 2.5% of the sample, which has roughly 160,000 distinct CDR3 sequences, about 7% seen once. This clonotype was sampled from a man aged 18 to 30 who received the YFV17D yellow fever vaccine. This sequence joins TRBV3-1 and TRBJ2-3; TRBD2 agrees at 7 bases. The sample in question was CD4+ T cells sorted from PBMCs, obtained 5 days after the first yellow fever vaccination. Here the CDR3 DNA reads TGTGCCAGCAGCGACACGTCCGGGGGGGATACGCAGTATTTT. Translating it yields CASSDTSGGDTQYF.